This T cell receptor beta chain stems from a study of regulatory T cells in long-lasting Graves disease. The germline V and J ends were trimmed by 6 bases and 3 bases, with 5 bases remaining between them. Germline V gene data show CDR1 as SQVTM and CDR2 as ANQGSEA. The CDR3 has 11 residues. For TCR beta, libraries came from iRepertoire HTBI primers and Arm-PCR of CDR3 regions. TCRdb used MiXCR to reprocess the multiplex PCR reads, holding one entry per CDR3 protein. In the table there are some 350,000 distinct CDR3 sequences, roughly 15% of which are singletons. Specified time point: newly diagnosed GD, antithyroid drugs for less than 3 months. PBMC-extracted RNA yielded the TCR library. This same sample was also part of a study on T cells in Graves' hyperthyroidism and ophthalmopathy.

The genes are TRBV29-1 and TRBJ2-2; unclear D gene. Sample: peripheral blood mononuclear cells (PBMCs), taken at new diagnosis, from a patient treated with antithyroid drugs. The clonotype was recovered from a woman between 18 and 29 years old with Graves disease. The CDR3 nucleotides read TGCAGCGTCAGCTACACCGGGGAGCTGTTTTTT. Translation: CSVSYTGELFF.